Listed below are T cell receptor beta chains from one sample, sequenced in a study of blood T cell repertoires in COVID-19. Sequenced by immunoSEQ multiplex PCR; TCRdb stores in-frame clones only, minus some. This repertoire shows 75,000 to 100,000 clones, around 90% found once; its top ten account for 4.9%. Specimen: peripheral blood. The receptor set was obtained from a woman of 80 years or more with acute or convalescent COVID-19. CDR3s include the opening cysteine and the closing phenylalanine or tryptophan. D genes are given only for firm matches. Expanded clones are given a class, and other clones once, few, many or no size at all.

J: TRBJ1-5
D: .
V: TRBV19
size: .
DNA: TGTGCCAGTAGTATATCCGCAGGGGGCAATCAGCCCCAGCATTTT
CDR3: CASSISAGGNQPQHF

J: TRBJ2-3
D: TRBD2
V: TRBV4-1
size: .
DNA: TGCGCCAGCAGCCAAGCCCCTAGCGGGGGGCGAGATACGCAGTATTTT
CDR3: CASSQAPSGGRDTQYF

J: TRBJ2-4
D: .
V: TRBV19
size: .
DNA: TGTGCCAGTAGTGAGGAGGCCAAAAACATTCAGTACTTC
CDR3: CASSEEAKNIQYF

J: TRBJ2-6
D: TRBD1
V: TRBV5-1
size: .
DNA: TGCGCCAGCACCCGGACAGGGGCTGGGGCCAACGTCCTGACTTTC
CDR3: CASTRTGAGANVLTF

J: TRBJ1-3
D: .
V: TRBV4-2
size: .
DNA: TGTGCCAGCAGCCACTGGACAGCCGACTCTGGAAACACCATATATTTT
CDR3: CASSHWTADSGNTIYF

J: TRBJ2-1
D: TRBD1
V: TRBV18
size: few
DNA: TGTGCCAGCTCACAGAATACAGGGGTTTTATATGAGCAGTTCTTC
CDR3: CASSQNTGVLYEQFF

J: TRBJ2-1
D: .
V: TRBV24-1
size: .
DNA: TGTGCCACCAGTGGCTCGACAAAGAGCTCCTACAATGAGCAGTTCTTC
CDR3: CATSGSTKSSYNEQFF

J: TRBJ2-7
D: TRBD1
V: TRBV11-1
size: .
DNA: TGTGCCAGCAGCGCACCTTATACAGGGGAAGGGGACGAGCAGTACTTC
CDR3: CASSAPYTGEGDEQYF

J: TRBJ1-4
D: .
V: TRBV27
size: once
DNA: TGTGCCAGCAGTCCGGGGGGGCACAATGAAAAACTGTTTTTT
CDR3: CASSPGGHNEKLFF

J: TRBJ1-2
D: .
V: TRBV30
size: .
DNA: TGTGCCTTCCAAACAGGGATGGCTAACTATGGCTACACCTTC
CDR3: CAFQTGMANYGYTF

J: TRBJ2-2
D: TRBD2
V: TRBV18
size: .
DNA: TGTGCCAGCTCACCACTGGCGGGACTAGCGGGGAACACCGGGGAGCTGTTTTTT
CDR3: CASSPLAGLAGNTGELFF

J: TRBJ2-3
D: TRBD2
V: TRBV2
size: few
DNA: TGTGCCAGCAGAGGGACTAGCGACCCCCTCCGTACGCAGTATTTT
CDR3: CASRGTSDPLRTQYF

J: TRBJ2-7
D: .
V: TRBV5-4
size: few
DNA: TGTGCCAGCAGTTCCGACAGGTCCTACGAGCAGTACTTC
CDR3: CASSSDRSYEQYF

J: TRBJ2-7
D: TRBD1
V: TRBV7-9
size: .
DNA: TGTGCCAGCACCCGGACAGGGGCTTTGAACGAGCAGTACTTC
CDR3: CASTRTGALNEQYF

J: TRBJ2-1
D: TRBD2
V: TRBV24-1
size: .
DNA: TGTGCCACCGGTGTGGGGGAGGGCTTCGATGAGCAGTTCTTC
CDR3: CATGVGEGFDEQFF

J: TRBJ1-3
D: TRBD1
V: TRBV7-9
size: .
DNA: TGTGCCAGCAGTCGACAGGGGGGAAACACCATATATTTT
CDR3: CASSRQGGNTIYF

J: TRBJ2-2
D: .
V: TRBV6-1
size: .
DNA: TGTGCCAGCAGTGAGGGGCAGCTTACCGGGGAGCTGTTTTTT
CDR3: CASSEGQLTGELFF

J: TRBJ1-6
D: .
V: TRBV6-5
size: once
DNA: TGTGCCAGCAAAGAACAGGGCGCTTCACCCCTCCACTTT
CDR3: CASKEQGASPLHF

J: TRBJ2-1
D: TRBD2
V: TRBV10-2
size: few
DNA: TGCGCCAGCAGTGAGTGGACTAGCGCTGAGCAGTTCTTC
CDR3: CASSEWTSAEQFF

J: TRBJ1-5
D: .
V: TRBV7-9
size: once
DNA: TGTGCCAGCAGCCTTTTAGATCAGCCCCAGCATTTT
CDR3: CASSLLDQPQHF

J: TRBJ1-5
D: .
V: TRBV24-1
size: .
DNA: TGTGCCACCAGTGACTCCTCAGGGTTGCAGCCCCAGCATTTT
CDR3: CATSDSSGLQPQHF

J: TRBJ1-5
D: .
V: TRBV21-1
size: once
DNA: TGTGCCAGCAGCAACCCGGGGGGCTCTGATCAGCCCCAGCATTTT
CDR3: CASSNPGGSDQPQHF

J: TRBJ2-7
D: TRBD2
V: TRBV19
size: .
DNA: TGTGCCAGTAGTACCGGACTAGCGGGCGAGCAGTACTTC
CDR3: CASSTGLAGEQYF

J: TRBJ1-2
D: TRBD1
V: TRBV5-1
size: .
DNA: TGCGCCAGCAGCCCAGGACAGGGTGTGCAGGGCTACACCTTC
CDR3: CASSPGQGVQGYTF

J: TRBJ2-5
D: .
V: TRBV2
size: .
DNA: TGTGCCAGCAACCGTGGCAGACAAGAGACCCAGTACTTC
CDR3: CASNRGRQETQYF

J: TRBJ1-5
D: .
V: TRBV12-3/TRBV12-4
size: .
DNA: TGTGCCAGCAGTTTGTCGGGGTATCAGCCCCAGCATTTT
CDR3: CASSLSGYQPQHF

J: TRBJ1-1
D: .
V: TRBV19
size: .
DNA: TGTGCCAGTAGTATAGGAGGAGGCGAAGCTTTCTTT
CDR3: CASSIGGGEAFF

J: TRBJ2-1
D: .
V: TRBV27
size: .
DNA: TGTGCCAGCAGTTTACAGGATGAGCAGTTCTTC
CDR3: CASSLQDEQFF

J: TRBJ2-7
D: .
V: TRBV4-2
size: .
DNA: TGTGCCAGCAGCCAAGATCGAACAGTCGCCTACGAGCAGTACTTC
CDR3: CASSQDRTVAYEQYF

J: TRBJ2-3
D: TRBD2
V: TRBV13
size: .
DNA: TGTGCCAGCTACTCCGGGACTACAGACACAGATACGCAGTATTTT
CDR3: CASYSGTTDTDTQYF

J: TRBJ1-2
D: TRBD1
V: TRBV2
size: .
DNA: TGTGCCAGCAGTGAAGGCCAGGGGGCCCTCTATGGCTACACCTTC
CDR3: CASSEGQGALYGYTF

J: TRBJ1-2
D: .
V: TRBV11-3
size: .
DNA: TGTGCCAGCAGCTTAGGCCACCCGGGGGGTAAGTATGGCTACACCTTC
CDR3: CASSLGHPGGKYGYTF

J: TRBJ1-1
D: .
V: TRBV7-9
size: few
DNA: TGTGCCAGCAGCTTAGCGGGGGGGCTGGAAGCTTTCTTT
CDR3: CASSLAGGLEAFF

J: TRBJ1-1
D: .
V: TRBV11-2
size: .
DNA: TGTGCCAGCAGCTTAGGTGCCAGGCTGAACACTGAAGCTTTCTTT
CDR3: CASSLGARLNTEAFF

J: TRBJ1-2
D: .
V: TRBV4-2
size: .
DNA: TGTGCCAGCAGCCAAGCTGAAACAGCTAACTATGGCTACACCTTC
CDR3: CASSQAETANYGYTF

J: TRBJ2-1
D: .
V: TRBV2
size: .
DNA: TGTGCCAGCAGTGAAGTAGTAGGCAGGGGCAATGAGCAGTTCTTC
CDR3: CASSEVVGRGNEQFF

J: TRBJ1-5
D: TRBD1
V: TRBV7-6
size: .
DNA: TGTGCCAGCAGCCGATCTCTAGGAGGGGGCCCCAATCAGCCCCAGCATTTT
CDR3: CASSRSLGGGPNQPQHF

J: TRBJ2-7
D: .
V: TRBV21-1
size: .
DNA: TGTGCCAGCAGAAAGGTGGTAGCGGGAGACTACGAGCAGTACTTC
CDR3: CASRKVVAGDYEQYF

J: TRBJ1-5
D: .
V: TRBV2
size: few
DNA: TGTGCCAGCAGTGACAGCGGGGCGGTTCAGCCCCAGCATTTT
CDR3: CASSDSGAVQPQHF